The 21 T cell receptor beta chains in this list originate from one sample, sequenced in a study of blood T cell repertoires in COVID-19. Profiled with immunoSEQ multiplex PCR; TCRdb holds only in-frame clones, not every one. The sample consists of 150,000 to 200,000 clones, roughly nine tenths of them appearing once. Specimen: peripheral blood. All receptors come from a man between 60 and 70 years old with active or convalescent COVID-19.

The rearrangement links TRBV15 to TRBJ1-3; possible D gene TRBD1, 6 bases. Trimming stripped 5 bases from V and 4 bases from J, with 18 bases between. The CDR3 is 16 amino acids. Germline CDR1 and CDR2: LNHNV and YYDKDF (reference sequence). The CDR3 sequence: CATSVTGLLSGNTIYF. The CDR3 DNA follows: TGTGCCACCAGCGTTACAGGGTTACTTTCAGGAAACACCATATATTTT.

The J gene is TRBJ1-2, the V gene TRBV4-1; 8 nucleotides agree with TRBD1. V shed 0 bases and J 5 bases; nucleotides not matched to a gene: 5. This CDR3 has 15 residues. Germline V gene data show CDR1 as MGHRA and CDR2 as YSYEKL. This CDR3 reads CASSQDKDRVYGYTF. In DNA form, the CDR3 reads TGCGCCAGCAGCCAAGATAAGGACAGGGTATATGGCTACACCTTC.

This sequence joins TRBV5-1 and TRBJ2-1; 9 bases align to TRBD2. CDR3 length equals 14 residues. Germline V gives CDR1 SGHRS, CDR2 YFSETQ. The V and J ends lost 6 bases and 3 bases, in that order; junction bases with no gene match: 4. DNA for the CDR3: TGCGCCAGCAACATAGCGGGGGACTACAATGAGCAGTTCTTC. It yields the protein CASNIAGDYNEQFF.

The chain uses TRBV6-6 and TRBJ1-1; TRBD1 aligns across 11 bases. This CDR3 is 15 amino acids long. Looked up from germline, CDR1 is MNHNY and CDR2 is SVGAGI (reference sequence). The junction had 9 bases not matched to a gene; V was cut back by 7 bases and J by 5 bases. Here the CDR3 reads CASTPRTGGKTEAFF. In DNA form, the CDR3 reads TGTGCCAGCACCCCTAGGACAGGGGGCAAAACTGAAGCTTTCTTT.

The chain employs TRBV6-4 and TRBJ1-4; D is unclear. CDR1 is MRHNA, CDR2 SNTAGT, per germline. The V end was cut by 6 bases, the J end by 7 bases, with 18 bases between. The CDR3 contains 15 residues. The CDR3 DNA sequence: TGTGCCAGCAGACCCCATGGCCTTGGAGGTGAAAAACTGTTTTTT. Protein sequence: CASRPHGLGGEKLFF.

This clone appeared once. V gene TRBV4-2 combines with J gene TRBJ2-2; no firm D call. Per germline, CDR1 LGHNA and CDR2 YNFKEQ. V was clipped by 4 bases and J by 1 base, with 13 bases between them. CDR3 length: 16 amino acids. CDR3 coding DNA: TGTGCCAGCAGCCTCCGTCGGTCCGGGAACACCGGGGAGCTGTTTTTT. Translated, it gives CASSLRRSGNTGELFF.

The CDR3 here is CASFRGLGNTIYF. The CDR3 DNA sequence: TGTGCCAGCTTCAGGGGCCTCGGAAACACCATATATTTT. This sequence joins TRBV6-5 and TRBJ1-3; D possibly corresponds to TRBD1 (6 bases). Germline CDR1 and CDR2: MNHEY and SVGAGI. V lost 8 bases and J lost 4, with 12 bases in between. This CDR3 is built from 13 residues.

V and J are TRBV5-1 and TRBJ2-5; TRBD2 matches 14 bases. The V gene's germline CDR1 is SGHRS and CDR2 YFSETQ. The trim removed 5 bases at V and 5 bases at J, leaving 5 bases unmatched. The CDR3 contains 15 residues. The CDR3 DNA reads TGCGCCAGCAGGACTAGCGGGGGGGCCGGGGAGACCCAGTACTTC. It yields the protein CASRTSGGAGETQYF.

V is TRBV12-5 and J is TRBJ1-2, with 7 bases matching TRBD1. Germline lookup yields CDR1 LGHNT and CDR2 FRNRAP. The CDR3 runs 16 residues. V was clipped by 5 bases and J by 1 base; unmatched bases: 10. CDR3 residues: CASGNYEGADNYGYTF. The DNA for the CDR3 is TGTGCTAGTGGTAACTATGAGGGGGCGGATAACTATGGCTACACCTTC.

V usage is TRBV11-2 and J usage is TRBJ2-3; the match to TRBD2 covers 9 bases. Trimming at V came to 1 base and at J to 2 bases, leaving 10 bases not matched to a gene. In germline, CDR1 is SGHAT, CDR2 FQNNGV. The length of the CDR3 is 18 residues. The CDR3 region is CASSLVGGTSHYTDTQYF. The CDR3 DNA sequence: TGTGCCAGCAGCTTAGTGGGTGGGACTAGCCACTACACAGATACGCAGTATTTT.

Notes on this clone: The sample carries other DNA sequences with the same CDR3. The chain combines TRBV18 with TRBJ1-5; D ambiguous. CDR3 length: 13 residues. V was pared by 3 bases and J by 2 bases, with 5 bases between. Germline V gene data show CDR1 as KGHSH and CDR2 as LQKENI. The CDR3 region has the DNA TGTGCCAGCTCACCCGGGGGCAATCAGCCCCAGCATTTT. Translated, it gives CASSPGGNQPQHF.

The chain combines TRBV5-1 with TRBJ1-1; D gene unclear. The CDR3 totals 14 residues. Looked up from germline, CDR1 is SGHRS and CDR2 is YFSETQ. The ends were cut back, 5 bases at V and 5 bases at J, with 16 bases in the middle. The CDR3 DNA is TGCGCCAGCAGGGGAGCAGGTCGAGAGACTGAAGCTTTCTTT. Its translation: CASRGAGRETEAFF.

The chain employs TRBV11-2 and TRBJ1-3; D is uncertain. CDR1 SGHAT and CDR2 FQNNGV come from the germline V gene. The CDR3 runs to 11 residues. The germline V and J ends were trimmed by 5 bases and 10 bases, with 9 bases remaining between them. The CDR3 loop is CASSPETTIYF. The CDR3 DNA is TGTGCCAGCAGCCCCGAAACAACCATATATTTT.

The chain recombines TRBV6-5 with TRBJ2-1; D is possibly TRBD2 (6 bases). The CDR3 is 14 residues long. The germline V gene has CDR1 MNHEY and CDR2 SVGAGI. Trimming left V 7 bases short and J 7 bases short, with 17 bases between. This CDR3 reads CASIPGRRGNEQFF. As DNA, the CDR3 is TGTGCCAGCATTCCGGGACGTCGGGGGAATGAGCAGTTCTTC.

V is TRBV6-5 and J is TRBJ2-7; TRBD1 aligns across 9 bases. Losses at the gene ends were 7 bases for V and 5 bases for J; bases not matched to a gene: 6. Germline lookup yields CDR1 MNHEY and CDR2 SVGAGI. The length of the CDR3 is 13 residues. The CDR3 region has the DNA TGTGCCAGCACTTGGACAGGGGTACACGAGCAGTACTTC. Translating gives CASTWTGVHEQYF.

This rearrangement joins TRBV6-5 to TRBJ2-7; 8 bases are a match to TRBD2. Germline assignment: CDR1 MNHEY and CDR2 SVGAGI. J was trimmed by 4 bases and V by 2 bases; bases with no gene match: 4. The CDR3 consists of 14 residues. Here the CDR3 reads CASSYKASGYEQYF. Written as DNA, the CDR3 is TGTGCCAGCAGTTACAAGGCTAGCGGGTACGAGCAGTACTTC.

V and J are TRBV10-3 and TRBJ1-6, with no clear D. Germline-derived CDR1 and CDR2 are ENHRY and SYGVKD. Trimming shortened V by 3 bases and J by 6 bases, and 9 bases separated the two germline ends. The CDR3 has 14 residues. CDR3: CAISDTPGNSPLHF. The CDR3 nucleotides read TGTGCCATCAGTGACACACCGGGTAATTCACCCCTCCACTTT.

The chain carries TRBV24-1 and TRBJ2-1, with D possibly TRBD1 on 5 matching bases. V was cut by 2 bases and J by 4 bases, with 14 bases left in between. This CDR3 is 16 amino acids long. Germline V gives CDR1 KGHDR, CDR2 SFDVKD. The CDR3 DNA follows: TGTGCCACCAGTGATTCCCGCGAAGGGGTGTACAATGAGCAGTTCTTC. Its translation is CATSDSREGVYNEQFF.

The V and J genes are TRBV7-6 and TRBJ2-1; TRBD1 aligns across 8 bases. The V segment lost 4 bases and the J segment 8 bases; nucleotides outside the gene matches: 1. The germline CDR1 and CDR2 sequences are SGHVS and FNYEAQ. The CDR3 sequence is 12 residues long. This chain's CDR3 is CASSSGGHEQFF. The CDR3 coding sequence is TGTGCCAGCAGCTCAGGGGGCCATGAGCAGTTCTTC.

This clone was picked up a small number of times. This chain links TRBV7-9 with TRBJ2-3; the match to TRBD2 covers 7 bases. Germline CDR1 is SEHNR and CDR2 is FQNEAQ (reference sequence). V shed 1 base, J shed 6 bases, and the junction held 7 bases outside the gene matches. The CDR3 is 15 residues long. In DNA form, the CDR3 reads TGTGCCAGCAGCTTAGAGCGGGGCAACTGGGATACGCAGTATTTT. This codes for CASSLERGNWDTQYF.

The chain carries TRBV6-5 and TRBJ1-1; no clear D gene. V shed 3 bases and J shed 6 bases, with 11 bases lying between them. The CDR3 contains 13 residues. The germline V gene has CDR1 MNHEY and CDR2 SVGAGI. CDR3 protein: CASSYGSKAEAFF. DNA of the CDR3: TGTGCCAGCAGTTATGGGAGTAAGGCTGAAGCTTTCTTT.